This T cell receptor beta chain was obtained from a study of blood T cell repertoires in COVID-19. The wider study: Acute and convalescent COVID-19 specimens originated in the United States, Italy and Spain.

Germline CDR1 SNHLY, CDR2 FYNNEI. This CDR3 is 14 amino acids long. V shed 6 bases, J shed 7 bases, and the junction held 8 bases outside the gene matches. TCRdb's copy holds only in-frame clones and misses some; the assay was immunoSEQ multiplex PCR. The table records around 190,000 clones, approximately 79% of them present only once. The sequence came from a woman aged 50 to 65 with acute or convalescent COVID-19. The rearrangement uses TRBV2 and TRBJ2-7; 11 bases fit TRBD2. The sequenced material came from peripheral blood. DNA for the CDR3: TGTGCCAGCAGGAGGAGAGGGACTAGCGGAGAGCAGTACTTC. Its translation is CASRRRGTSGEQYF.